This TCR beta chain was identified during a study of naive and memory T cell subsets. CMV status came from CD4+ T cell IFNgamma after overnight CMV lysate stimulation of fresh PBMCs. Study outcomes and limitations: Possibly reflecting memory cells re-expressing CD45RA, a few larger clonotypes occurred in naive repertoires, especially CD8.

An equimolar mix of two oligonucleotides served as the beta constant-region primer for TRBC1 and TRBC2. Ligated cDNA was amplified by four rounds of PCR with nested alpha and beta constant-region primers and SP2. Via MiXCR, TCRdb re-called the UMI-ligation and nested PCR reads, giving one row per CDR3 protein. The repertoire consists of under 150,000 distinct CDR3 sequences, with approximately 21% occurring once and the leading ten covering approximately 0.63%. Concerning this clonotype itself: The antigen remains unidentified.

What was sequenced was naive CD8+ T cells from blood. The TCR sequence derives from a human donor in good health.

This chain's CDR3 is CASSLFFRKRSYEQYF. The CDR3 nucleotides read TGTGCCAGCAGTTTATTTTTCCGGAAAAGATCCTACGAGCAGTACTTC. V usage is TRBV28 and J usage is TRBJ2-7; D remains ambiguous. V was cut by 1 base and J by 1 base, with 14 bases left in between. The CDR3 has 16 amino acids. CDR1 is MDHEN and CDR2 is SYDVKM in the germline V gene.